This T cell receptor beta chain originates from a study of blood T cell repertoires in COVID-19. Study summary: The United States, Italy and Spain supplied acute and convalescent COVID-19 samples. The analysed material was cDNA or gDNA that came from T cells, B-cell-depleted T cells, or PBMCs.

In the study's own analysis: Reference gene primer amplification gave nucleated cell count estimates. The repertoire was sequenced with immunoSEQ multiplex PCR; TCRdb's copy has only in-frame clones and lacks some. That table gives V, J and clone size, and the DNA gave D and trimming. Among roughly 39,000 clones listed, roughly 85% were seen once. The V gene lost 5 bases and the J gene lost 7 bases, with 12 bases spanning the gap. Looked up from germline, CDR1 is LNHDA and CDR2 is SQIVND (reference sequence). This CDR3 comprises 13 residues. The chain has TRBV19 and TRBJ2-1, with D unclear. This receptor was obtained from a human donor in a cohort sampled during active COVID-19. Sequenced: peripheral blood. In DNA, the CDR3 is TGTGCCAGTAGTGGGCTCGGTAGGAATGAGCAGTTCTTC. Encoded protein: CASSGLGRNEQFF.